Following are 19 T cell receptor beta chains from one sample sequenced in a study of T-cell reconstitution after alpha-beta-depleted transplantation in children. Using unique molecular identifiers, the investigators prepared the TCRbeta library. One entry per CDR3 protein results from TCRdb running MiXCR on the PCR reads. This sample has some 600,000 distinct CDR3 sequences, with 10% to 15% found just once. This material consisted of PBMCs, mostly from graft donor cells, taken 360 days after TCRalphabeta/CD19-depleted stem cell transplant. These TCRs come from a male patient aged 10 to 17 who had a stem cell transplant for acute myeloid leukemia, so the T cells may come from the graft donor.

This clonotype was picked up many times. The chain employs TRBV5-1 and TRBJ2-7; either TRBD1 or TRBD2 may supply D (7 bases each). V lost 5 bases and J lost 5, with 14 bases in between. The CDR3 runs to 13 residues. Per germline, CDR1 SGHRS and CDR2 YFSETQ. CDR3 nucleotides: TGCGCCAGCAGACGACAGGGAGGGAACGAGCAGTACTTC. This translates into CASRRQGGNEQYF.

This clonotype was observed a few times. V is TRBV10-3 and J is TRBJ2-7, with 7 nucleotides matching TRBD2. Germline V CDR1 and CDR2: ENHRY, SYGVKD. The V and J ends lost 2 bases and 3 bases, in that order; junction bases with no gene match: 7. CDR3 length: 15 amino acids. The CDR3 is CAISERREHRYEQYF. For the CDR3, the DNA is TGTGCCATCAGTGAGCGGCGGGAGCACCGCTACGAGCAGTACTTC.

This clonotype was picked up many times. The chain combines TRBV13 with TRBJ2-2; either TRBD1 or TRBD2 may supply D (5 bases each). V lost 0 bases, J lost 4 bases, and 12 bases lay in between. Germline V gene sequence: CDR1 PRHDT, CDR2 FYEKMQ (reference sequence). The CDR3 contains 16 residues. The CDR3 sequence: CASSLGRGAITGELFF. In nucleotides, the CDR3 is TGTGCCAGCAGCTTAGGAAGAGGGGCCATCACCGGGGAGCTGTTTTTT.

The chain couples TRBV11-2 to TRBJ2-3; no clear D gene. With 6 bases removed from V and 4 bases from J, the gap between germline ends came to 20 bases. This CDR3 is built from 16 residues. Germline V gene sequence: CDR1 SGHAT, CDR2 FQNNGV. The CDR3 is CASSISGSLKADTQYF. The CDR3 DNA sequence: TGTGCCAGCAGTATAAGTGGCTCCCTCAAGGCAGATACGCAGTATTTT. The full variable domain, completed using reference TRBV11-2 and TRBJ2-3, is EAGVAQSPRYKIIEKRQSVAFWCNPISGHATLYWYQQILGQGPKLLIQFQNNGVVDDSQLPKDRFSAERLKGVDSTLKIQPAKLEDSAVYLCASSISGSLKADTQYFGPGTRLTVL.

This clonotype was observed a handful of times. This rearrangement joins TRBV15 to TRBJ2-7, with D possibly being TRBD2 (5 bases). Trimming removed 0 bases from V and 6 bases from J, with 15 bases in between. The CDR3 extends over 15 amino acids. Germline CDR1 reads LNHNV; CDR2 reads YYDKDF (reference sequence). CDR3 in DNA: TGTGCCACCAGCAGAGAAAGGCTATCGGGGAGCGAGCAGTACTTC. Translated: CATSRERLSGSEQYF.

V and J are TRBV4-2 and TRBJ2-1; 9 bases agree with TRBD2. The trim removed 1 base at V and 7 bases at J, leaving 11 bases unmatched. This CDR3 comprises 17 residues. Germline V gene sequence: CDR1 LGHNA, CDR2 YNFKEQ. CDR3 in DNA: TGTGCCAGCAGCCAAGGAATAGCGGGAGCTTCGGAAAATGAGCAGTTCTTC. This gives the protein CASSQGIAGASENEQFF.

This clonotype was observed a few times. This chain joins TRBV12-3 or TRBV12-4 and TRBJ2-2, with TRBD2 identical over 9 bases. Trimming at V came to 5 bases and at J to 2 bases, leaving 3 bases not matched to a gene. The CDR3 has 15 amino acids. For the CDR3, the DNA is TGTGCCAGCAGTCCTAGCGGGATAAACACCGGGGAGCTGTTTTTT. It translates to CASSPSGINTGELFF.

The chain employs TRBV7-9 and TRBJ2-3; maybe TRBD1 (6 bases). Germline-derived CDR1 and CDR2 are SEHNR and FQNEAQ (reference sequence). Trimming removed 5 bases at V and 0 bases at J, with 12 bases between. The CDR3 contains 15 residues. This chain's CDR3 is CASSPGQLSTDTQYF. The CDR3 DNA follows: TGTGCCAGCAGCCCAGGACAGCTCAGCACAGATACGCAGTATTTT.

This clonotype occurred many times. This sequence joins TRBV5-8 and TRBJ1-3; D call uncertain. Germline V gene data show CDR1 as SGHTS and CDR2 as YDEGEE. Trimming left V 2 bases short and J 0 bases short, with 6 bases between. CDR3 size: 14 residues. This CDR3 is CASSFVNSGNTIYF. CDR3 nucleotides: TGTGCCAGCAGCTTTGTCAACTCTGGAAACACCATATATTTT.

This clonotype has more than one count but fewer than ten. The genes are TRBV28 and TRBJ1-6; perhaps TRBD1 as D (5 bases). The CDR3 consists of 17 residues. V shed 7 bases and J shed 2 bases, with 18 bases lying between them. CDR1 is MDHEN and CDR2 is SYDVKM in the germline V gene. CDR3 amino acids: CASTFRQIRTYNSPLHF. The CDR3 bases are TGTGCCAGCACCTTCCGACAGATTAGGACCTATAATTCACCCCTCCACTTT.

This clonotype has just a few counts. This sequence joins TRBV4-2 and TRBJ2-1; D perhaps matches TRBD2 (6 bases). This CDR3 is 17 amino acids long. Germline CDR1 is LGHNA and CDR2 is YNFKEQ. Trimming shortened V by 4 bases and J by 8 bases, and 24 bases separated the two germline ends. The CDR3 DNA reads TGTGCCAGCAGCCTTAAAGGGTTCGGACTACGGACGGATGAGCAGTTCTTC. It is translated as CASSLKGFGLRTDEQFF.

The gene calls are TRBV5-1 and TRBJ2-3, with 7 bases matching TRBD1. Germline-derived CDR1 and CDR2 are SGHRS and YFSETQ. The V and J ends lost 2 bases and 3 bases, in that order; junction bases with no gene match: 6. The CDR3 sequence is 15 residues long. CDR3 region: CASSFMTGITDTQYF. The DNA of the CDR3 is TGCGCCAGCAGCTTCATGACAGGGATAACAGATACGCAGTATTTT.

The genes are TRBV3-1 and TRBJ1-1, with D uncertain. CDR3 length: 12 amino acids. Looked up from germline, CDR1 is LGHDT and CDR2 is YNNKEL (reference sequence). Between the trimmed V and J ends, which lost 7 bases and 2 bases, there was a span of 8 bases. The CDR3 DNA is TGTGCCAGCAAGACGGCTAACACTGAAGCTTTCTTT. Translating it yields CASKTANTEAFF.

This clonotype was counted between two and nine times. This sequence joins TRBV28 and TRBJ1-4; possibly TRBD1 for D (6 bases). Germline CDR1 MDHEN, CDR2 SYDVKM. V was clipped by 3 bases and J by 8 bases, with 19 bases between them. The CDR3 spans 16 residues. The CDR3 nucleotides are TGTGCCAGCAGTTTCCTGGACAGCCCGGGACTAGAAAAACTGTTTTTT. Translating gives CASSFLDSPGLEKLFF.

This clonotype occurred many times. This chain uses TRBV2 with TRBJ2-5; D gene unclear. The CDR3 sequence is 13 residues long. Per the germline V gene, CDR1 is SNHLY and CDR2 is FYNNEI. Trimming took 4 bases from V and 4 from J, leaving 10 bases between them. CDR3 loop: CASSGRMAETQYF. In DNA form, the CDR3 reads TGTGCCAGCAGTGGTAGAATGGCAGAGACCCAGTACTTC.

This clonotype was seen more than once but under ten times. This sequence joins TRBV20-1 and TRBJ2-7, with a possible D match to TRBD2 (6 bases). The CDR3 totals 15 residues. V was cut by 2 bases and J by 0 bases, with 14 bases left in between. Germline CDR1 DFQATT, CDR2 SNEGSKA (reference sequence). The CDR3 DNA follows: TGCAGTGCTAGACCCGGGACTTCCAGCTCCTACGAGCAGTACTTC. Its translation is CSARPGTSSSYEQYF.

The chain couples TRBV6-5 to TRBJ2-1; D is unclear. The germline gives CDR1 MNHEY, CDR2 SVGAGI. The V and J ends lost 0 bases and 5 bases respectively, with 5 bases between them. CDR3 length: 13 residues. This chain's CDR3 is CASSYSINNEQFF. The CDR3 bases are TGTGCCAGCAGTTACTCGATTAACAATGAGCAGTTCTTC.

The V gene is TRBV24-1, the J gene TRBJ2-3; no clear D gene. V gave up 5 bases and J gave up 8 bases, with 13 bases separating them. The CDR3 length is 13 residues. The germline CDR1 and CDR2 sequences are KGHDR and SFDVKD. The CDR3 nucleotides are TGTGCCACCAGTGCCCCGGGCTCCGGTACGCAGTATTTT. It encodes CATSAPGSGTQYF.

This clonotype was detected only a few times. The chain employs TRBV20-1 and TRBJ2-7; 9 bases are shared with TRBD2. The V gene's germline CDR1 is DFQATT and CDR2 SNEGSKA (reference sequence). J gave up 1 base and V 5 bases, and 9 bases lay outside the gene matches. This CDR3 comprises 15 residues. CDR3 bases: TGCAGTGCTCTTCAGGGACTAGCCTATTCCTACGAGCAGTACTTC. This translates into CSALQGLAYSYEQYF.